This entry features one TCR beta chain sequence. The record originates from a study of early T cells in non-severe SARS-CoV-2 infection. Looking at the study overall: Chains were not paired, and sequencing was done on bulk RNA from unsorted whole blood.

Each single cDNA molecule received a unique molecular identifier. TCRdb used MiXCR to reprocess the 5' RACE reads, holding one entry per CDR3 protein. This sample carries roughly 50,000 distinct CDR3 sequences, under 8.5% of them seen once, and the ten largest clones take about 4.2%. V lost 2 bases, J lost 5 bases, and 8 bases stayed unmatched. The germline CDR1 and CDR2 sequences are SGHRS and YFSETQ. This CDR3 contains 15 residues. The V and J genes are TRBV5-1 and TRBJ2-3; 7 bases match TRBD2. The clonotype was recovered from an adult who was a healthcare worker with PCR-confirmed SARS-CoV-2 infection or an uninfected control (not recorded which). Sample: whole blood. The CDR3 is CASSFTGTIEDTQYF. In DNA form, the CDR3 reads TGCGCCAGCAGCTTTACCGGGACTATTGAAGATACGCAGTATTTT. The full variable domain, its missing parts supplied by reference TRBV5-1 and TRBJ2-3, is KAGVTQTPRYLIKTRGQQVTLSCSPISGHRSVSWYQQTPGQGLQFLFEYFSETQRNKGNFPGRFSGRQFSNSRSEMNVSTLELGDSALYLCASSFTGTIEDTQYFGPGTRLTVL.